The rows below give T cell receptor beta chains drawn from one sample of a study of T cells in Graves' hyperthyroidism and ophthalmopathy. TCRdb recomputed calls from the multiplex PCR reads with MiXCR, one row per CDR3 protein. In the table there are around 270,000 distinct CDR3 sequences, around 19% of which are singletons. The specimen was blood. These receptors were collected from a man in his forties or fifties with Graves' ophthalmopathy. The conserved cysteine and the conserved F or W are not part of the CDR3 here. The D gene is left open where the match is weak.

v_call	cdr3_length	j_call	d_call	cdr3_aa
TRBV4-1	14	TRBJ2-1	.	ASSQVLTDRWNEQF
TRBV28	10	TRBJ2-7	TRBD1	VTGTGGYEQY
TRBV29-1	10	TRBJ2-1	TRBD1	SVETGSGEQF
TRBV10-3	13	TRBJ1-1	.	AISESVFRNTEAF
TRBV19	15	TRBJ1-5	.	ASSIRGWGRSNQPQH
TRBV4-2	14	TRBJ2-1	TRBD2	ASSQESLAAYNEQF
TRBV28	13	TRBJ1-5	.	ASIPQGSGNQPQH
TRBV3-1	12	TRBJ2-7	.	ASSQGTTPYEQY
TRBV2	13	TRBJ2-1	TRBD2	ASSEGLAAYNEQF
TRBV2	14	TRBJ2-1	TRBD1	ASIPGQGSSYNEQF
TRBV20-1	12	TRBJ2-7	TRBD2	SARDSGTGYEQY
TRBV2	13	TRBJ2-7	.	ASTFTGTNTYEQY
TRBV29-1	9	TRBJ2-5	TRBD1	SVPGGGTQY
TRBV5-1	17	TRBJ2-1	TRBD2	ASSLVPSGRRSSYNEQF
TRBV5-4	14	TRBJ2-7	.	ASSYRWDGPPYEQY
TRBV4-2	11	TRBJ2-1	.	ASSLQPGDEQF
TRBV14	16	TRBJ2-1	TRBD2	ASSQDFPSGGPDNEQF
TRBV7-9	13	TRBJ2-7	TRBD1	ASSPTGGLTYEQY
TRBV20-1	13	TRBJ2-1	.	SARRSTSSYNEQF
TRBV20-1	12	TRBJ2-2	TRBD2	SASIAGNTGELF
TRBV20-1	12	TRBJ2-3	.	STTAAEYADTQY
TRBV29-1	17	TRBJ2-1	TRBD1	SVEGGQGGAGLVYNEQF
TRBV6-2/TRBV6-3	13	TRBJ1-6	.	ASRKGQSDNSPLH
TRBV11-2	9	TRBJ2-5	.	ASSEVETQY
TRBV28	12	TRBJ2-7	TRBD2	ASKRLAGIYEQY
TRBV5-5	13	TRBJ2-1	TRBD1	ASSLRDRGINEQF
TRBV11-2	8	TRBJ2-3	.	ASSLKTQY
TRBV15	13	TRBJ2-3	.	ATSAEAAVTDTQY
TRBV20-1	13	TRBJ1-6	.	SARPRTQLGTPLH
TRBV28	13	TRBJ2-3	.	ATAGREGGTDTQY
TRBV12-3/TRBV12-4	11	TRBJ2-5	TRBD2	ASRREGGETQY
TRBV9	14	TRBJ2-5	.	ASSVGQGMSRETQY
TRBV6-1	12	TRBJ2-2	TRBD2	ASSEFGGRVVLF
TRBV7-2	13	TRBJ1-5	.	ASSPIGGRSQPQH
TRBV30	17	TRBJ1-1	TRBD1	AWSVIFFGTGRMNTEAF
TRBV3-1	11	TRBJ2-3	.	ASSQGHADTQY